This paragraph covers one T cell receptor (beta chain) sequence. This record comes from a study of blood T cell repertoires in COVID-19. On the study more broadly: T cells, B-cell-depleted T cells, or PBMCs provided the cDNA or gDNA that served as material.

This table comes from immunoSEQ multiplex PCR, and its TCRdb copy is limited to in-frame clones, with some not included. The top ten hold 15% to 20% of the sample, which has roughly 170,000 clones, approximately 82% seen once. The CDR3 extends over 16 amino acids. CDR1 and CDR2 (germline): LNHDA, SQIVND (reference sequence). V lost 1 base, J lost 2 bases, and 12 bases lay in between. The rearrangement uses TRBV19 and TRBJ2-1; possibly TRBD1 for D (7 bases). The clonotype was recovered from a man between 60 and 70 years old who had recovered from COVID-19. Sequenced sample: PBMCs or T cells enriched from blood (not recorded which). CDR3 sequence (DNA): TGTGCCAGTAGTATAGTTGGAGGGGGCCCCTACAATGAGCAGTTCTTC. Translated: CASSIVGGGPYNEQFF. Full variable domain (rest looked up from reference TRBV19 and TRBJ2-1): DGGITQSPKYLFRKEGQNVTLSCEQNLNHDAMYWYRQDPGQGLRLIYYSQIVNDFQKGDIAEGYSVSREKKESFPLTVTSAQKNPTAFYLCASSIVGGGPYNEQFFGPGTRLTVL.